The 4 T cell receptor beta chains listed next were all sequenced from one sample in a study of blood T cell repertoires in COVID-19. The repertoire was sequenced with immunoSEQ multiplex PCR; TCRdb's copy has only in-frame clones and lacks some. The sample lists over 350,000 clones, approximately 90% occurring once. The sequenced sample was peripheral blood. The receptors come from a woman aged 25 to 45 with active or convalescent COVID-19.

V gene TRBV27 combines with J gene TRBJ1-2, with 7 nucleotides matching TRBD1. V gave up 2 bases and J gave up 1 base; unmatched junction bases: 4. The CDR3 spans 15 residues. Germline values: CDR1 MNHEY, CDR2 SMNVEV (reference sequence). CDR3 protein: CASSLRQGGNYGYTF. CDR3 nucleotides: TGTGCCAGCAGTTTACGACAGGGCGGTAACTATGGCTACACCTTC.

This clone was detected once. The V and J genes are TRBV5-1 and TRBJ1-1, with D possibly TRBD1 on 6 matching bases. V lost 0 bases and J lost 3, with 15 bases in between. This CDR3 has 16 amino acids. Germline CDR1 and CDR2: SGHRS and YFSETQ. In DNA, the CDR3 is TGCGCCAGCAGCTTGGTAGGGGGTCTGGAGGACACTGAAGCTTTCTTT. Translation gives CASSLVGGLEDTEAFF.

The chain recombines TRBV6-5 with TRBJ2-5, with TRBD1 matching 8 bases. The germline gives CDR1 MNHEY, CDR2 SVGAGI. The CDR3 runs 15 residues. V gave up 9 bases and J gave up 2 bases; unmatched junction bases: 11. CDR3 bases: TGTGCCAGTACCTTTAGGACAGGGATTCAAGAGACCCAGTACTTC. Protein product: CASTFRTGIQETQYF.

The chain recombines TRBV2 with TRBJ2-5, with 13 bases aligning to TRBD2. The CDR3 covers 16 residues. Losses at the gene ends were 5 bases for V and 1 base for J; bases not matched to a gene: 4. Germline values: CDR1 SNHLY, CDR2 FYNNEI. CDR3 loop: CASSLGTSGAQETQYF. The CDR3 DNA is TGTGCCAGCAGTCTCGGGACTAGCGGGGCCCAAGAGACCCAGTACTTC.